The clone carrying this T cell receptor (beta chain) has just one count. This record comes from a study of Ad26.COV2.S vaccination and SARS-CoV-2 variants. The repertoire was sequenced with immunoSEQ multiplex PCR; TCRdb's copy has only in-frame clones and lacks some. The sample has around 420,000 clones, roughly 88% seen once. V gave up 4 bases and J gave up 10 bases; unmatched junction bases: 9. The CDR3 length is 14 residues. Germline CDR1 SGHAT, CDR2 FQNNGV. The treatment denotes: about 20 received Ad26.COV2.S at low or high dose, single or two shots; a few received placebo; per-sample allocation not given. The study sampled participants on day 63 after the first vaccine or placebo injection.

This sample comprised peripheral blood, obtained in a trial of Ad26.COV2.S vaccine versus placebo. The chain is built from TRBV11-2 and TRBJ2-7, with 11 nucleotides matching TRBD2. This TCR came from a person aged 18 to 65 who received the Ad26.COV2.S COVID-19 vaccine or a placebo. The CDR3 spells CASSSLAGGPKQYF. The CDR3 DNA reads TGTGCCAGCAGCTCCTTAGCGGGGGGGCCGAAACAGTACTTC.